This TCR beta chain is drawn from a study of shared clonotypes between healthy human individuals (TCRdb year 2020). Context from the whole study: A couple of women and a few men aged 18 to 49 years were included in the cohort. Blood TCR repertoires of about 5 healthy adults were deeply sequenced to estimate repertoire size and the extent of clonotype sharing between individuals. To increase sequencing depth and limit assay-specific biases, TCR repertoire library preparation and sequencing were carried out by different laboratories using diverse techniques. Each donor's leukapheresis produced roughly between roughly 0.85 and 10 billion PBMCs. What the research found in general, with its limitations: Sampling was restricted to blood, and TCR repertoires in tissue are likely to differ from TCR repertoires in blood. Because the study included only a small number of donors, the genetic and exposure-history diversity represented was limited. Pairwise subsampling indicated that sequencing depth was expected to affect the degree of clonotype sharing among donors.

For this clone: No cognate antigen has been identified for it. Base quality data are lacking; no much larger clone is found one base away.

Healthy HIV-negative adults with no recently reported acute infections or vaccinations were included as donors. All donors were Caucasian adults living in Nashville, Tennessee, USA. For unsorted samples, tens of millions of PBMCs were counted, and genomic DNA was extracted using the QIAamp DNA Blood Mini kit. After blood collection by leukapheresis, PBMCs were isolated using Ficoll-Histopaque density gradient centrifugation and then cryopreserved in the vapor phase of liquid nitrogen. Using the deep immunoSEQ assay, TCR CDR3 regions were amplified from genomic DNA by multiplex PCR. Extracted genomic DNA from each cell subset was distributed evenly across all wells of several immunoSEQ 96-well plates, and each plate was treated as a replicate. Each replicate PCR for unsorted PBMC received roughly 300 ng genomic DNA, equal to about 30,000 T cell genomes. Ten immunoSEQ deep assay plates were used to sequence unsorted PBMC genomic DNA. The purified libraries were quantified using a Qubit 3.0 fluorometer, sized with a Bioanalyzer 2100, and then quantified again using the KAPA Library Quantification kit. Every immunoSEQ 96-well plate was sequenced on a dedicated single-read 150-cycle Illumina NextSeq 550 flow cell. Turning to the authors' computational methods: The immunoSEQ output contained only junctional sequences without quality scores, so filtering could not match that applied to full-length reads. Sequences were annotated with PyIR, a Python wrapper for IgBLAST v1.9, using IMGT germline references to assign V/J genes and CDR3. Reads were filtered out if the reads had weak V/J assignments (E-value above 1e-6), no CDR3, stop codons, out-of-frame junctions, or ambiguous translated residues. V3J clonotypes were defined by identical inferred V gene, J gene, and CDR3 amino acid sequence. The percentage overlap between two repertoires was calculated by dividing the number of shared unique clonotypes by the size of the smaller repertoire. RTK rarefaction, the Chao1 estimator, and Recon v2.1 estimates of unobserved clonotypes were used to assess repertoire richness. The clones in this table, taken by TCRdb from immuneACCESS, are in-frame only. Not every clone is retained; where verified, under half of the shortfall comes from an unresolved V gene, and the cause of the rest is unknown. V and J calls and clone size follow that table, whereas D and trimming were derived from the DNA. For this sample the table gives roughly 500,000 clones, of which over 75% were detected only once. The ten biggest clones cover about 13% of the sample.

The sequenced sample consisted of PBMCs. This receptor was identified in a woman aged 40 to 55 in good health. Some clones in this sample may be carry-over from other donors' samples.

The DNA sequence reads TGTGCCAGTACCAAGCCCTCGGGACAGGGGGCTAGAAACATTCAGTACTTC. Translation gives CASTKPSGQGARNIQYF. The rearrangement joined TRBV19 to TRBJ2-4; 12 central bases correspond to TRBD1. CDR1 is given as LNHDA and CDR2 as SQIVND, both from the germline V gene (reference sequence). Including cysteine and phenylalanine, the CDR3 has 17 amino acids. The kept DNA is CDR3 alone, 51 bases in frame from the first base. After removal of 7 bases from V and 6 bases from J, the junction retains 13 bases not matched to a gene.